The T cell receptor beta chain under discussion was sequenced for a study of blood T cell repertoires in COVID-19 (TCRdb year 2020). General notes on the study: Samples from collaborators originated in the United States, Italy and Spain and spanned both the acute and convalescent phases of COVID-19. The material from the prospective study consisted of cDNA or gDNA derived from T cells, B-cell-depleted T cells, or PBMCs. Where available, HLA class I and class II types were taken from metadata supplied by the sample provider and were not determined by assay-based typing. The samples were drawn from two sources: the first 160 participants of the ongoing ImmuneRACE study, and over 1,000 subjects contributed by 6 global collaborators. The dataset comprised deeply sampled blood TCRbeta repertoires from subjects exposed to, actively infected with, or recovered from COVID-19. The sample metadata nearly always contained a de-identified subject ID, COVID-19 status, age in years and sex. The repertoires were released in a freely available public database meant as a resource for research on the immune response to SARS-CoV-2.

TCRbeta CDR3 regions were amplified from genomic DNA using the immunoSEQ Assay, a bias-controlled multiplex PCR. The authors processed their data as follows. The number of nucleated cells in each sample was estimated by amplification of reference gene primers within the assay. To quantify the absolute abundance of each unique TCRbeta CDR3 rearrangement, sequence reads were collapsed and filtered. For each sample, productive Simpson clonality was calculated by taking the square root of Simpson's diversity index across productive rearrangements. Not all clones reach the TCRdb copy of this immuneACCESS table, which keeps in-frame sequences only. Checked studies attribute under half of the gap to unresolved V genes and leave the rest unexplained. V and J calls and clone size come straight from that table; D and trimming were deduced from the DNA. The sample records around 80,000 clones, around 79% of which are singletons. Over 5.5% of the sample is in the top ten clones.

The investigation overall reported the following: The quantity of clinical and demographic metadata differed by source and by participant and was supplied without curation.

Whole blood was collected in K2EDTA tubes by collaborating institutions according to the institutions' own protocols. For TCRbeta analysis, collaborators shipped samples in one of three forms: frozen whole blood, isolated PBMCs, or DNA extracted from either of those sample types. V and J lose 2 bases and 5 bases, and a span of 19 bases separates them. The cysteine opens and the phenylalanine closes a CDR3 of 16 amino acids. The CDR3 DNA has 48 bases and is translated from base 1. The germline V gene provides CDR1 SGDLS and CDR2 YYNGEE. In regard to this clone: Its specific antigen is unknown. The input lacks base qualities; no much larger clone sits a single base away.

The rearranged chain carries TRBV9 and TRBJ2-5, and the D gene may be TRBD1, 6 bases matching. Sequencing was performed on peripheral blood. This sequence originates from a man between 50 and 59 years old with active or convalescent COVID-19. At the DNA level, the sequence is TGTGCCAGCAGCGTGAGGGGTGTGGGACACTTGGAGACCCAGTACTTC. Translated, this gives CASSVRGVGHLETQYF.